One T cell receptor beta chain is described in this entry. Its antigen is still unknown. One base away there is no much larger clone; base qualities are not given. V gives up 9 bases and J gives up 12 bases, and the segment between their germline ends measures 15 bases. From a lookup of the germline V gene (reference sequence), CDR1 and CDR2 are MNHEY and SMNVEV. The CDR3 spans 11 residues, from the cysteine through the phenylalanine. The entry retains the CDR3 DNA only, 33 bases that are in frame from base 1. The data are from a study of metastatic and nonmetastatic thyroid tumors (dated by TCRdb to about 2020). Looking at the study overall: Repertoires were compared across peripheral blood and tumor or nodule tissue samples from malignant and benign thyroid patients.

What the study reported, not specific to this receptor: In both blood and tumor samples, malignant tumors were reported to have significantly higher TCR beta diversity than benign nodules.

Before undergoing thyroid surgery, none of the patients had been given any kind of treatment. The study retrospectively analysed patient clinical samples collected from about 2012 to 2019 using T-cell receptor beta sequencing. Libraries were built with PCR. The sequencer was an Illumina HiSeq 4000. High-throughput sequencing was used to profile the CDR3 region of the TCR beta-chain in every patient. Processing in the source paper ran as follows. The researchers built a classifier to tell apart papillary thyroid cancer patients with distant metastasis, based on CDR3 differences among clinicopathological groups. The Shannon index was used to assess repertoire diversity, and the Morisita-Horn index was used to assess tumor-blood repertoire similarity. The public reads were run again by TCRdb, first through fastp at Q25 and then through MiXCR, and only productive beta chains were kept. It is TCRdb's table, rather than the study itself, that gives the V and J calls and clone size. This sample gives about 21,000 clones in total; about 23% of them show up just once. The top ten constitute just over 8% of the sample.

Here the chain combines TRBV27 and TRBJ2-1; the D region possibly corresponds to TRBD2 (6 bases align). Sequenced input: adjacent normal tissue. This TCR derives from a female donor with papillary thyroid cancer or a benign thyroid nodule (not recorded which). Some clones in this sample may be carry-over from other donors' samples. The CDR3 corresponds to CASSYGSRQFF. The sequence in DNA is TGTGCCAGTTCCTACGGGAGTAGGCAGTTCTTC.